This paragraph reports one TCR beta chain. This specimen belongs to a study of blood T cell repertoires in COVID-19. Study-level information: From T cells, B-cell-depleted T cells, or PBMCs came the material, which was cDNA or gDNA.

Germline V gene data show CDR1 as MNHNS and CDR2 as SASEGT. Trimming took 0 bases from V and 5 from J; bases not matched to a gene: 5. The CDR3 runs 15 residues. In the original workflow: Using reference gene primer amplification, nucleated cell counts were estimated. Generated by immunoSEQ multiplex PCR, the TCRdb table keeps only in-frame clones and is missing some. Clone size and the V and J calls come from that table; the DNA yielded D and trimming. Here the sample spans roughly 190,000 clones, around 82% being singletons. V gene TRBV6-1 combines with J gene TRBJ2-5; 8 bases map to TRBD2. Sequenced input: peripheral blood. The receptor was isolated from a human donor with acute or convalescent COVID-19. The donor label of this sample is uncertain. In nucleotides, the CDR3 is TGTGCCAGCAGTGAAGCTGGACTAGCATGGGAGACCCAGTACTTC. Its protein product is CASSEAGLAWETQYF.